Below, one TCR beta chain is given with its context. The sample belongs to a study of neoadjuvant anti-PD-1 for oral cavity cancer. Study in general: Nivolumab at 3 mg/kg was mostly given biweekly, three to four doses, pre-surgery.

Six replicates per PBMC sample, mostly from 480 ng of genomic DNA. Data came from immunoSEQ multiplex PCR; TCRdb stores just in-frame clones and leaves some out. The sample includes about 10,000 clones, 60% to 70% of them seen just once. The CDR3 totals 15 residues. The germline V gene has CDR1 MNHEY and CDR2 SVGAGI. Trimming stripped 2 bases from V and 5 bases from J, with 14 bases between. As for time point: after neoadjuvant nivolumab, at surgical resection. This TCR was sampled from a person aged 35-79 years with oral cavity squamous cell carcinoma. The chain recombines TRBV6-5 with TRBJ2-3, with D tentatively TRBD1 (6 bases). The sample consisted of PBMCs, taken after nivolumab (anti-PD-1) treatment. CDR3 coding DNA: TGTGCCAGCAGTTACGGGGGCTACGAGGGAGATACGCAGTATTTT. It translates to CASSYGGYEGDTQYF.